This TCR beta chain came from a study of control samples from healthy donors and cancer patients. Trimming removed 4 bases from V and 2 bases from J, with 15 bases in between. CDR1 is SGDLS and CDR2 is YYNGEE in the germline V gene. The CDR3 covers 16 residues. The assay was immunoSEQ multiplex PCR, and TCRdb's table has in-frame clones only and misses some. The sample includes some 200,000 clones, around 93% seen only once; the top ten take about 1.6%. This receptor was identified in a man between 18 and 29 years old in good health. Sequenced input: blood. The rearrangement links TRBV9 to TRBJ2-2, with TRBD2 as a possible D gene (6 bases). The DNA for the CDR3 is TGTGCCAGCAGCTTTTTGTCGGGGGTAAACACCGGGGAGCTGTTTTTT. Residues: CASSFLSGVNTGELFF. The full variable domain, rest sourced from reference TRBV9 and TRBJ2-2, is DSGVTQTPKHLITATGQRVTLRCSPRSGDLSVYWYQQSLDQGLQFLIQYYNGEERAKGNILERFSAQQFPDLHSELNLSSLELGDSALYFCASSFLSGVNTGELFFGEGSRLTVL.